The TCR beta chain under discussion was sequenced for a study of T cell changes during pregnancy in multiple sclerosis. Sequencing used immunoSEQ multiplex PCR; TCRdb keeps in-frame clones, though not all of them. The data show around 96,000 clones, with 94% seen just once and around 1.7% held by the top ten. The CDR3 covers 16 residues. With 1 base clipped from V and 2 bases from J, the junction kept 6 bases outside the gene matches. Per the germline V gene, CDR1 is SGHVS and CDR2 is FQNEAQ. This sequence originates from a female donor in good health, enrolled as a control in a pregnancy study. The chain is built from TRBV7-8 and TRBJ1-2; 8 bases map to TRBD1. Material: peripheral blood, obtained after pregnancy. CDR3 in DNA: TGTGCCAGCAGCTTAGAGGGGACAGGCCGAAACTATGGCTACACCTTC. This translates into CASSLEGTGRNYGYTF.